This is a list of T cell receptor beta chains from one sample in a study of vaccination and CD4 T cells after COVID-19. TCRdb re-called the PCR reads with MiXCR, one entry per CDR3 protein. The repertoire has under 20,000 distinct CDR3 sequences, 53% of them found once; the top ten carry approximately 6.6%. Their antigens are not known. The specimen was CD4+ T cells from blood, cultured in vitro, collected before SARS-CoV-2 vaccination. These TCRs come from a human donor who had recovered from COVID-19. CDR3s include the opening cysteine and the closing phenylalanine or tryptophan. The D gene is left open where the match is weak. Size values are once, few and many counts, or a class for expanded clones, and some rows have none.

clone size,J gene,D gene,V gene,CDR3 DNA,CDR3 protein
NA,TRBJ2-3,TRBD1,TRBV6-1,TGTGCCAGCAGCCGACAGGGGGCGGGAGATACGCAGTATTTT,CASSRQGAGDTQYF
NA,TRBJ2-7,NA,TRBV23-1,TGCGCCAGCAGTCAGGTCTGTTACGAGCAGTACTTC,CASSQVCYEQYF
NA,TRBJ1-1,TRBD1,TRBV2,TGTGCCAGCCAGGGACAGGGGAGCGGTGAAGCTTTCTTT,CASQGQGSGEAFF
NA,TRBJ2-7,TRBD2,TRBV2,TGTGCCACCTCCGTCCGGCGGGAGGACTACGAGCAGTACTTC,CATSVRREDYEQYF
few,TRBJ1-4,TRBD1,TRBV20-1,TGCAGTGCTTGGGACAGGGGCGTTGAAAAACTGTTTTTT,CSAWDRGVEKLFF
NA,TRBJ1-5,NA,TRBV6-2/TRBV6-3,TGTGCCAGCAGTTACACCCAGCAGCCCCAGCATTTT,CASSYTQQPQHF
few,TRBJ1-2,TRBD1,TRBV7-3,TGTGCCAGCAGCTTAGGGGCAGGGGGCGCGTTAGGTGGCTACACCTTC,CASSLGAGGALGGYTF
NA,TRBJ1-5,NA,TRBV19,TGTGCCAGTAGTTCGGGACGAACACTGACAAGCAATCAGCCCCAGCATTTT,CASSSGRTLTSNQPQHF
NA,TRBJ2-7,NA,TRBV2,TGTGCCAGCAGTTACAGGGACCCTGGCTACGAGCAGTACTTC,CASSYRDPGYEQYF
NA,TRBJ1-2,TRBD1,TRBV7-3,TGTGCCAGCAGTCAGGACAGGGACTATGGCTACACCTTC,CASSQDRDYGYTF
NA,TRBJ2-5,TRBD1,TRBV5-4,TGTGCCAGCAGCAGCGGACAGGGAGAGACCCAGTACTTC,CASSSGQGETQYF
NA,TRBJ2-2,NA,TRBV6-5,TGTGCCAGCAGTTACGGCGCATACACTTTTAACACCGGGGAGCTGTTTTTT,CASSYGAYTFNTGELFF
NA,TRBJ2-5,NA,TRBV12-3/TRBV12-4,TGTGCCAGCAGTTTAATGAATCAGAGGGCCTTTGGTCAAAAGACCCAGTACTTC,CASSLMNQRAFGQKTQYF
NA,TRBJ1-5,TRBD1,TRBV7-9,TGTGCCAGCAGCTTAGGGATTAGGGACAGGTCCTTGGAGCCCCAGCATTTT,CASSLGIRDRSLEPQHF
NA,TRBJ1-6,NA,TRBV6-1,TGTGCCAGCAGGCTTGGTGGTTGGGGGATTAGTAATTCACCCCTCCACTTT,CASRLGGWGISNSPLHF
NA,TRBJ1-4,NA,TRBV20-1,TGCAGTGCTGCAGGGGAGGTCGGTGAAAAACTGTTTTTT,CSAAGEVGEKLFF
NA,TRBJ1-5,TRBD1,TRBV28,TGTGCCAGCAGTTCTGCCCAGACAGGGGCAAGTCGTGTCAATCAGCCCCAGCATTTT,CASSSAQTGASRVNQPQHF
NA,TRBJ2-1,NA,TRBV7-2,TGTGCCAGCAGCCCCGAGGCGCCTACTAACAATGAGCAGTTCTTC,CASSPEAPTNNEQFF
NA,TRBJ2-5,NA,TRBV4-1,TGCGCCAGCAGCCAAGATCGGGTCGTGCAGGAGACCCAGTACTTC,CASSQDRVVQETQYF
once,TRBJ1-6,NA,TRBV2,TGTGCCAGCAGTGAGGGTTGGAGGGTTTATAATTCACCCCTCCACTTT,CASSEGWRVYNSPLHF
NA,TRBJ2-1,TRBD2,TRBV28,TGTGCCAGCAGTCCACCGGGACTACGTTCCTACAATGAGCAGTTCTTC,CASSPPGLRSYNEQFF
NA,TRBJ1-4,TRBD1,TRBV15,TGTGCCACCAGTCAACGACGGGGCAGGGGGCTTGAAAAACTGTTTTTT,CATSQRRGRGLEKLFF
NA,TRBJ2-5,NA,TRBV30,TGTGCCTGCTCCAGCGGCCCCAGGGAGACCCAGTACTTC,CACSSGPRETQYF
NA,TRBJ2-7,TRBD2,TRBV9,TGTGCCAGCACCTTAGCGGGATACGGCGAGCAGTACTTC,CASTLAGYGEQYF
few,TRBJ2-7,NA,TRBV6-5,TGTGCCAGCAGTTACTCGGCGGGCCCCTACGAGCAGTACTTC,CASSYSAGPYEQYF
NA,TRBJ2-2,TRBD2,TRBV20-1,TGCAGTGCTAGCGGGAGGGTGAACACCGGGGAGCTGTTTTTT,CSASGRVNTGELFF
few,TRBJ2-2,NA,TRBV2,TGTGCCAGTGGGAAGGAGGGCACCGGGGAGCTGTTTTTT,CASGKEGTGELFF
NA,TRBJ2-2,NA,TRBV30,TGTGCCTGGAGATACACCGGGGAGCTGTTTTTT,CAWRYTGELFF
NA,TRBJ2-2,NA,TRBV11-3,TGTGCCAGCAGCTTAGGGGTGAACACCGGGGAGCTGTTTTTT,CASSLGVNTGELFF
NA,TRBJ1-5,NA,TRBV12-3/TRBV12-4,TGTGCCAGCAGTTCAGGGGGCAATCAGCCCCAGCATTTT,CASSSGGNQPQHF
once,TRBJ2-2,NA,TRBV7-3,TGTGCCAGCAGCTTGCAGGGAGGTGGGACCGGGGAGCTGTTTTTT,CASSLQGGGTGELFF
NA,TRBJ2-2,NA,TRBV7-2,TGTGCCAGCAGCTTAGCCGGGGCCAACACCGGGGAGCTGTTTTTT,CASSLAGANTGELFF
once,TRBJ2-3,NA,TRBV7-2,TGTGCCAGCAGCCCGGTGAGGCACACAGATACGCAGTATTTT,CASSPVRHTDTQYF
few,TRBJ2-5,NA,TRBV7-2,TGTGCCAGCAGCACACCGGGACCCCAAGAGACCCAGTACTTC,CASSTPGPQETQYF
once,TRBJ2-7,TRBD2,TRBV15,TGTGCCACCAGCAGCAGGGAGGGCGAGCAGTACTTC,CATSSREGEQYF
NA,TRBJ2-3,TRBD2,TRBV20-1,TGCAGTGCTAGACCAGCGGGGGGGAGGACAGATACGCAGTATTTT,CSARPAGGRTDTQYF
NA,TRBJ1-2,NA,TRBV10-3,TGTGCCATCAGCGGAGACTATGGCTACACCTTC,CAISGDYGYTF
few,TRBJ2-7,NA,TRBV20-1,TGCAGTGCTAGAGATATGGACAGCTGGGCCTCCTACGAGCAGTACTTC,CSARDMDSWASYEQYF
NA,TRBJ2-7,TRBD2,TRBV5-4,TGTGCCAGCAGCTATAGACTAGCGGGAGAGGGTGAGCAGTACTTC,CASSYRLAGEGEQYF
medium-sized,TRBJ1-2,NA,TRBV7-8,TGTGCCAGCAGCTTAGACGGGGGTGACTATGGCTACACCTTC,CASSLDGGDYGYTF
NA,TRBJ2-7,NA,TRBV18,TGTGCCAGCTCACCAGGGACCGAGCAGTACTTC,CASSPGTEQYF
few,TRBJ1-5,NA,TRBV20-1,TGCAGTGCTACTACCCTTAGCAATCAGCCCCAGCATTTT,CSATTLSNQPQHF
once,TRBJ1-1,NA,TRBV6-1,TGTGCCACCAGCAGGGCGACGGCTTTCTTT,CATSRATAFF
NA,TRBJ1-4,TRBD1,TRBV28,TGTGCCAGCAGTACAGGGGGCGCCGGGGTGTTTTTT,CASSTGGAGVFF
NA,TRBJ1-3,NA,TRBV6-1,TGTGCCAGCAGTGGAAGGGGAAACACCATATATTTT,CASSGRGNTIYF
few,TRBJ1-5,TRBD1,TRBV19,TGTGCCAGTAGTAGGTACCGGGACAGGGGGCTAGATCAGCCCCAGCATTTT,CASSRYRDRGLDQPQHF